Sequencing of this T cell receptor beta chain was carried out in a study of cytomegalovirus exposure and HLA in healthy donors (dated by TCRdb to 2016 to 2017). In terms of the full investigation: An earlier analysis of roughly 500 of the donors reported approximately 280 Gb of sequence data and around 120 million unique TCR beta sequences obtained from around 170 million T cells. Around 300 gigabases of sequencing data and approximately 93 million unique TCR sequences were included in an early release covering over 600 HLA-typed donors. Of the roughly 400 genotyped donors, less than 85% were placed in the genetic ancestry cluster associated with self-reported Caucasian donors. The study was designed to test whether signatures of past pathogen exposure could be identified by cataloging public T cell receptors. The T cell repertoires of 666 subjects were profiled by immunosequencing and related to cytomegalovirus serostatus. Along with the roughly 710-subject first cohort, a separate validation cohort of approximately 110 different subjects was used. High-throughput TCR immunosequencing, statistical association of individual TCRs with disease status, and machine learning were combined to predict cytomegalovirus infection status. A later analysis re-examined previously published TCR beta repertoires from about 700 donors and added high-resolution HLA genotyping to investigate patterns of TCR occurrence. Rather than drawing on any new phenotypic data, the later analysis identified candidate immune exposures from TCR beta sequences and the way those sequences occurred across donors. An earlier analysis of more than 450 of the donors used high-throughput TCR beta sequencing to judge whether each TCR beta V gene segment behaved as functional or pseudogenic. Donor age, sex, ethnicity and CMV serostatus were collected together with the repertoire data. A later genetic analysis used genome-wide SNP genotypes for 398 of the 666 donors, treating that subset as a discovery cohort. All discovery cohort repertoires had been generated on a single sequencing platform. Class I and class II HLA loci were covered by the typing at four-digit resolution. Typing coverage differed by locus: A, B, C, DRB1 and DQB1 were typed in roughly 629-630 donors, DQA1 in roughly 510, DPA1 in approximately 610, and DPB1 in approximately 450. About 5 DR-DQ haplotypes were handled as single units for association and clustering, since linkage in the cohort was strong. Across under 500 genotyped donors of the cohort, an average of about 220,000 unique TCR beta nucleotide sequences per donor were sequenced, and roughly 20% of those sequences were non-productive. Paper-wide results and their limitations: Compared with the roughly 710-donor mean, donors in an Asian-associated ancestry cluster had fewer N-insertions in productive TCRs, according to a later genetic analysis. The presence/absence analyses assumed that sequencing depth was roughly uniform across donors, and that assumption may not be true. Correlated functional status among segregating V segments might be attributable to linkage disequilibrium, but an unknown experimental factor could not be ruled out. Over 15 rarely observed V segments, including chromosome 9 orphons, were excluded from the earlier analysis of about 500 of the donors because counts were too low. When HLA alleles, especially DR and DQ, strongly co-occurred, attributing TCR associations to individual alleles was difficult. Because the 87-base-pair reads could not distinguish some IMGT-functional V segments, including TRBV6-2 and TRBV6-3, those segments were excluded. A few of the identified cytomegalovirus-associated TCR beta chains were confirmed in vitro to be specific for cytomegalovirus antigens. A group of highly shared sequence variants was considered likely to be a technical artifact of the sequencing pipeline. A total of about 180 TCR beta chains were listed by the study as associated with cytomegalovirus. An earlier analysis of 450 to 750 of the donors showed that most TCR beta V segments appeared in productive rearrangements either about 87% or about 30% of the time, which broadly matched IMGT annotations. A later analysis found that most CMV-associated TCR beta chains appeared HLA-restricted, with HLA associations seemingly driven largely by CMV exposure. Because HLA typing was missing for some donors at each locus, association tests included only the typed subset. In a later analysis, more than 15,000 TCR beta sequences were associated with specific HLA alleles at a false discovery rate of 0.05. A further reported finding was that TCR beta sequences accurately predicted the HLA-A and HLA-B alleles for most subjects in the first cohort. Several of the top co-occurrence clusters appeared to be linked to parvovirus B19, influenza, CMV and Epstein-Barr virus, according to a later analysis. Only TCR beta chains were sequenced in this cohort, and the absence of alpha or paired-chain data limited detectable features. For the cohort, immune exposure information was limited to CMV serostatus. In a later analysis, TCR association rates were found to vary across HLA loci, with the most associated TCRs seen for DRB1 alleles and the fewest for HLA-C alleles. The classifier was reported to diagnose cytomegalovirus status with high specificity and sensitivity in both the original cohort and the validation cohort. It was suggested by the authors that the approach could potentially be generalized to other disease states and immunological phenotypes. Across donors, most TCR sequences were observed very rarely, whereas some public TCRs were present in many individuals. In a later genetic analysis, a missense DCLRE1C variant was associated with V-gene and J-gene trimming of TCR beta chains, and the association was replicated in an independent cohort. In a later analysis, HLA-associated TCR beta chains showed more clonal expansion and lower generation probabilities than non-associated chains that were equally common.

Library preparation was by the immunoSEQ multiplex PCR assay. The multiplex PCR relied on a mix of 60 forward primers for TCR Vbeta segments and 13 reverse primers for TCR Jbeta segments. The CDR3 region of rearranged TCR beta genes was amplified from genomic DNA by a multiplex PCR assay. On the Illumina HiSeq System, the amplified TCR beta libraries were sequenced as 87-base-pair reads. Processing in the source paper ran as follows. Across the roughly 600 repertoires, a later analysis counted 75 million to 90 million unique TCR beta chains, about 10 million of which were shared by at least two donors. Raw reads were error-corrected and collapsed into unique sequences by a nearest-neighbor algorithm in which closely related sequences were merged to remove PCR and sequencing errors. To assign V, D and J gene segments, CDR3 sequences were aligned to IMGT reference sequences. For a sequence to be retained, at least a six-nucleotide match to both a V gene segment and a J gene segment was required. Rearrangements were called productive when the CDR3 lacked stop codons and stayed in frame with V and J; all others were non-productive. Following IMGT convention, CDR3 was defined as the stretch from the second conserved V-encoded cysteine up to the conserved J-encoded phenylalanine. In an earlier analysis of 500 to 650 of the donors, sequences lacking an unambiguous match to a single V gene segment were excluded. In an earlier analysis of several hundred of the donors, V segments were called functional above 56.7% productive rearrangements and were called segregating when the between-donor standard deviation exceeded 5%. A statistical classification framework was built for diagnosing cytomegalovirus status from the catalog of TCR beta chain sequences. In a later analysis, V and J genes were assigned by comparing TCR nucleotide sequences against IMGT/GENE-DB human TR gene sequences. In a later analysis, CDR3 sequences and most-parsimonious VDJ recombination scenarios were assigned using the TCRdist pipeline. In a later analysis, each TCR beta chain was defined by its CDR3 amino acid sequence together with its V-gene family, and reads without a unique V-gene family were excluded. As a way to deal with suspected cross-contamination and a sequencing artifact, a later analysis dropped 592 nucleotide sequences that were highly shared and had low generation probability. In a later analysis, a clonal expansion index was calculated for each public chain from normalized within-repertoire ranks of inferred template counts. A later analysis computed generation probabilities with a VDJ recombination model fitted to out-of-frame rearrangements, and checked the results against IGoR. In a later analysis, hypergeometric tests were used to score TCR-TCR, TCR-HLA and TCR-CMV co-occurrence, with a repertoire-size bias correction applied to TCR pairs. To estimate false discovery rates, a later analysis permuted the HLA or CMV assignments 20 times. In a later analysis, co-occurring TCRs were grouped using DBSCAN, with TCRdist sequence similarity added in when clustering inside HLA-allele-positive subsets. Repertoires with fewer than 30,000 or more than 120,000 public chains were left out of co-occurrence clustering, as were several repertoires with anomalous nucleotide sharing. In TCRdb, the immuneACCESS table is reduced to in-frame sequences with V and J assigned. These tables do not hold every clone; where another copy was compared, an unresolved V gene accounts for under half, and the others remain unexplained. The D gene and trimming were derived from the DNA, and the V and J assignments and clone size from that table. Counted in this sample were around 150,000 clones; about four fifths of them appeared once. Roughly 7.5% of the sample is taken by the ten largest.

Per the germline V gene, MGHRA is the CDR1 and YSYEKL is the CDR2. From V the trimming removes 0 bases and from J it removes 0 bases, while the gene matches leave 11 bases of the junction unaccounted for. Counted from cysteine to phenylalanine, this CDR3 has 19 amino acids. The CDR3 DNA has 57 bases and is translated from base 1. With respect to this clone: No cognate antigen has been identified for it. Per-base qualities were not stored, and no clone one base away is much larger.

In total, more than 500 healthy bone marrow donors made up the cohort. At the time of sampling, every cohort member was nominally healthy, though immune exposures that went unrecorded were likely present. The donor tested CMV seropositive, placing the donor among the approximately 310 seropositive members of the cohort. Each donor provided a peripheral blood sample, and peripheral blood mononuclear cells were used for TCR beta sequencing. Genomic DNA extraction from the blood cell samples was performed with the Qiagen DNeasy Blood Extraction Kit. Here the chain combines TRBV4-1 and TRBJ2-7, and 10 junction bases match TRBD2. The receptor was isolated from a male donor in good health and CMV-seropositive. The sequenced sample was PBMCs. The CDR3 loop reads CASSQEYPAGGISSYEQYF. In nucleotide form, the sequence is TGCGCCAGCAGCCAAGAATACCCAGCGGGGGGGATAAGCTCCTACGAGCAGTACTTC.